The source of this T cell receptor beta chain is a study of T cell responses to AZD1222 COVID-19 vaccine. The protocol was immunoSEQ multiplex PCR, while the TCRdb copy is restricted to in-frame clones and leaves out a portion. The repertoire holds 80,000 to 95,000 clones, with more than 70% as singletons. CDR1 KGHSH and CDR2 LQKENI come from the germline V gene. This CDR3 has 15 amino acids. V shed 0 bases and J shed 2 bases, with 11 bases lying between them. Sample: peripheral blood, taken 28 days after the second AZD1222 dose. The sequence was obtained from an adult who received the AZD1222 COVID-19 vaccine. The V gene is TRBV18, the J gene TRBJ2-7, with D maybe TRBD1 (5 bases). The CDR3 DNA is TGTGCCAGCTCACCACCTGGGCAGGGCCCCTACGAGCAGTACTTC. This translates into CASSPPGQGPYEQYF.